This T cell receptor beta chain was retrieved from a study of response to subunit inactivated influenza vaccine. Overall study findings and caveats: Only a handful of new T cells, the authors suggested, are recruited with each seasonal influenza vaccination.

Note on this clonotype: Antigen: not known.

One entry per CDR3 protein results from TCRdb running MiXCR on the RT-PCR reads. The sample records about 520,000 distinct CDR3 sequences, about 25% being singletons. The sequence was obtained from a middle-aged man who received an inactivated influenza vaccine. The material sequenced was CD4+ T cells sorted from PBMCs, taken roughly 5 days after vaccination.

CDR3 sequence reads: CSATRLGTGELFF. DNA of the CDR3: TGCAGTGCGACCCGACTAGGCACCGGGGAGCTGTTTTTT. The chain is built from TRBV20-1 and TRBJ2-2, with D possibly matching TRBD2 (6 bases). The germline gives CDR1 DFQATT, CDR2 SNEGSKA (reference sequence). The CDR3 sequence is 13 residues long. V dropped 6 bases and J dropped 4 bases, with 12 bases sitting between them.